These 25 T cell receptor beta chains were all obtained from the same sample, sequenced in a study of cytomegalovirus exposure and HLA in healthy donors. 60 Vbeta and 13 Jbeta primers were used in PCR. Profiled with immunoSEQ multiplex PCR; TCRdb holds only in-frame clones, not every one. The sample includes some 110,000 clones, about three quarters of them seen just once. Specimen: PBMCs. All receptors derive from a man in his fifties or sixties in good health and CMV-seropositive.

This chain links TRBV18 with TRBJ1-2; unclear D gene. The V gene lost 3 bases and the J gene lost 8 bases, with 13 bases spanning the gap. CDR3 length equals 13 residues. CDR1 KGHSH and CDR2 LQKENI come from the germline V gene. CDR3 in amino acids: CASSPSEEWGYTF. CDR3 nucleotide sequence: TGTGCCAGCTCACCGTCTGAGGAGTGGGGCTACACCTTC.

The chain couples TRBV4-3 to TRBJ1-1; a weak D match, TRBD1 (5 bases). CDR1 is LGHNA, CDR2 YSLEER, per germline. This CDR3 contains 15 residues. V shed 3 bases and J shed 1 base, with 12 bases lying between them. The CDR3 reads CASSQGGVANTEAFF. For the CDR3, the DNA is TGCGCCAGCAGCCAGGGAGGGGTGGCGAACACTGAAGCTTTCTTT.

This chain links TRBV29-1 with TRBJ2-5; 11 nucleotides agree with TRBD1. CDR3 size: 14 residues. The V gene's germline CDR1 is SQVTM and CDR2 ANQGSEA. The junction had 6 bases not matched to a gene; V was cut back by 6 bases and J by 3 bases. In DNA, the CDR3 is TGCAGCGTAACCGGGACAGGGGGGGAAGAGACCCAGTACTTC. Protein: CSVTGTGGEETQYF.

This chain joins TRBV15 and TRBJ2-1; possibly TRBD1 for D (6 bases). The CDR3 is made up of 13 amino acids. Germline CDR1 and CDR2: LNHNV and YYDKDF (reference sequence). With 5 bases removed from V and 8 bases from J, the gap between germline ends came to 13 bases. CDR3 region: CATSPIPGDEQFF. CDR3 nucleotides: TGTGCCACCAGCCCAATCCCAGGGGATGAGCAGTTCTTC.

This clone was counted once. This chain joins TRBV9 and TRBJ2-2; D might be TRBD2 (5 bases). The length of the CDR3 is 16 residues. CDR1 is SGDLS and CDR2 is YYNGEE in the germline V gene. V was pared by 0 bases and J by 1 base, with 10 bases between. CDR3 region: CASSVARALNTGELFF. CDR3 DNA sequence: TGTGCCAGCAGCGTAGCGCGGGCCTTGAACACCGGGGAGCTGTTTTTT.

The gene calls are TRBV18 and TRBJ1-1; D gene uncertain. V shed 6 bases and J shed 0 bases, with 8 bases lying between them. The CDR3 extends over 13 amino acids. Germline-derived CDR1 and CDR2 are KGHSH and LQKENI. In nucleotides, the CDR3 is TGTGCCAGCTCCTCGGGGATGAACACTGAAGCTTTCTTT. It codes for CASSSGMNTEAFF.

The chain joins TRBV4-3 to TRBJ2-4, with 7 nucleotides matching TRBD1. The CDR3 runs to 14 residues. V gave up 4 bases and J gave up 8 bases; unmatched junction bases: 8. Germline values: CDR1 LGHNA, CDR2 YSLEER. The CDR3 nucleotides are TGCGCCAGCAGCCCAACCGACAGGGAGCACATTCAGTACTTC. Encoded protein: CASSPTDREHIQYF.

This chain uses TRBV5-1 with TRBJ1-5, with 7 bases lining up with TRBD1. There are 16 residues in the CDR3. Germline-derived CDR1 and CDR2 are SGHRS and YFSETQ. The V and J ends lost 0 bases and 4 bases, in that order; junction bases with no gene match: 7. CDR3 bases: TGCGCCAGCAGCTTGGAGGCAGGGGGATTTAATCAGCCCCAGCATTTT. This sequence encodes CASSLEAGGFNQPQHF.

The chain is built from TRBV25-1 and TRBJ2-3, with 13 bases that match TRBD2. The CDR3 length is 17 residues. The J segment lost 2 bases and the V segment lost 5 bases, leaving 7 bases of the junction unmatched. The germline CDR1 and CDR2 sequences are MGHDK and SYGVNS. CDR3 DNA sequence: TGTGCCAGCAGTCGCCCGGGACTAGCGGGATTCACAGATACGCAGTATTTT. It translates to CASSRPGLAGFTDTQYF.

The gene calls are TRBV5-6 and TRBJ2-3, with TRBD1 matching 7 bases. This CDR3 has 17 amino acids. Germline trimming cut 0 bases from V and 6 bases from J; bases unmatched to any gene: 13. The germline gives CDR1 SGHDT, CDR2 YYEEEE. In DNA, the CDR3 is TGTGCCAGCAGCTTGGGTATTGGGACAGCCAGCTCGGATACGCAGTATTTT. Its protein is CASSLGIGTASSDTQYF.

The chain joins TRBV29-1 to TRBJ1-2; weak D call: TRBD1 (5 bases). The CDR3 totals 14 residues. Per the germline V gene, CDR1 is SQVTM and CDR2 is ANQGSEA. V shed 4 bases and J shed 1 base, with 13 bases lying between them. The CDR3 DNA follows: TGCAGCGTTGTCTCCGGGGGAGTTAACTATGGCTACACCTTC. This codes for CSVVSGGVNYGYTF.

This clone appeared a single time. The chain links TRBV18 to TRBJ1-2, with D tentatively TRBD1 (5 bases). The V end lost 5 bases, the J end lost 1 base, and 14 bases lay between the germline ends. The CDR3 is 15 residues long. From germline, CDR1 is KGHSH and CDR2 LQKENI. The CDR3 region has the DNA TGTGCCAGCTCAGAAACAGGAGAATATAACTATGGCTACACCTTC. Protein product: CASSETGEYNYGYTF.

CDR3 sequence reads: CASTPTSGTSYEQYF. CDR3 DNA sequence: TGCGCCAGCACCCCAACTAGCGGGACTTCCTACGAGCAGTACTTC. V gene TRBV5-1 combines with J gene TRBJ2-5, with TRBD2 matching over 10 bases. The DNA end lines up better with TRBJ2-7; the J call may be wrong. The CDR3 totals 15 residues. The germline V gene has CDR1 SGHRS and CDR2 YFSETQ.

The CDR3 loop reads CASRTYQGPKNIQYF. For the CDR3, the DNA is TGTGCCAGCAGAACCTATCAGGGGCCCAAAAACATTCAGTACTTC. The chain has TRBV6-5 and TRBJ2-4; perhaps TRBD1 as D (6 bases). CDR1 is MNHEY and CDR2 is SVGAGI in the germline V gene. Trimming removed 6 bases from V and 2 bases from J, with 14 bases in between. The CDR3 length is 15 residues.

The rearrangement joins TRBV2 to TRBJ2-2; tentatively, D is TRBD1 (5 bases). Deletions cut 4 bases from V and 2 bases from J, with 11 bases between. In germline, CDR1 is SNHLY, CDR2 FYNNEI. The CDR3 has 15 residues. This CDR3 is CASSVVDTNTGELFF. The CDR3 region has the DNA TGTGCCAGCAGTGTGGTGGACACTAACACCGGGGAGCTGTTTTTT. Full variable domain (missing parts from reference TRBV2 and TRBJ2-2): EPEVTQTPSHQVTQMGQEVILRCVPISNHLYFYWYRQILGQKVEFLVSFYNNEISEKSEIFDDQFSVERPDGSNFTLKIRSTKLEDSAMYFCASSVVDTNTGELFFGEGSRLTVL.

V is TRBV7-9 and J is TRBJ2-5; 7 bases fit TRBD2. V shed 5 bases, J shed 3 bases, and the junction held 9 bases outside the gene matches. CDR1 is SEHNR, CDR2 FQNEAQ, per germline (reference sequence). CDR3 length: 15 residues. The chain's CDR3 is CASSPPGGGKETQYF. In DNA form, the CDR3 reads TGTGCCAGCAGCCCTCCGGGGGGAGGCAAAGAGACCCAGTACTTC. The full variable domain, its missing parts supplied by reference TRBV7-9 and TRBJ2-5, is DTGVSQNPRHKITKRGQNVTFRCDPISEHNRLYWYRQTLGQGPEFLTYFQNEAQLEKSRLLSDRFSAERPKGSFSTLEIQRTEQGDSAMYLCASSPPGGGKETQYFGPGTRLLVL.

The chain's CDR3 is CASSQGLARSYGYTF. In DNA, the CDR3 is TGCGCCAGCAGCCAAGGTCTGGCTCGGAGCTATGGCTACACCTTC. V usage is TRBV4-1 and J usage is TRBJ1-2; the D is unclear. Germline CDR1 is MGHRA and CDR2 is YSYEKL. Between the trimmed V and J ends, which lost 1 base and 4 bases, there was a span of 13 bases. The CDR3 covers 15 residues.

This chain joins TRBV10-3 and TRBJ1-1; 9 bases match TRBD1. CDR3 length: 15 residues. CDR1 and CDR2 (germline): ENHRY, SYGVKD. After removal of 0 bases from V and 7 bases from J, the junction contained 6 bases not matched to a gene. The CDR3 reads CAISESLTGGSEAFF. The CDR3 DNA sequence: TGTGCCATCAGTGAGTCCTTGACAGGGGGGAGTGAAGCTTTCTTT.

The V gene is TRBV7-9, the J gene TRBJ2-5; D perhaps matches TRBD2 (6 bases). Germline V CDR1 and CDR2: SEHNR, FQNEAQ (reference sequence). The CDR3 has 14 amino acids. Deletions cut 7 bases from V and 3 bases from J, with 15 bases between. The CDR3 nucleotides are TGTGCCAGCACCCGCGGGACCGTCGAAGAGACCCAGTACTTC. Its protein product is CASTRGTVEETQYF.

The chain employs TRBV5-1 and TRBJ1-4; D not certain. The germline V gene has CDR1 SGHRS and CDR2 YFSETQ. V was cut by 1 base and J by 4 bases, with 14 bases left in between. The CDR3 extends over 16 amino acids. The CDR3 sequence: CASSLNSGDINEKLFF. Written as DNA, the CDR3 is TGCGCCAGCAGCTTGAACTCAGGCGACATTAATGAAAAACTGTTTTTT.

The V call is TRBV28, the J call TRBJ2-5, with a possible D match to TRBD2 (5 bases). The J call may be faulty, since TRBJ2-7 better matches the DNA end. Germline assignment: CDR1 MDHEN and CDR2 SYDVKM. The CDR3 extends over 14 amino acids. CDR3 sequence reads: CASTLGVLSYEQYF. The CDR3 DNA is TGTGCCAGCACCCTGGGAGTCCTCTCCTACGAGCAGTACTTC.

The genes are TRBV6-6 and TRBJ2-7; no firm D call. Trimming cost V 6 bases and J 6 bases, with 12 bases left between them. From germline, CDR1 is MNHNY and CDR2 SVGAGI (reference sequence). CDR3 length: 12 residues. CDR3 DNA sequence: TGTGCCAGCAGCCCCCCGGCAGGCGAGCAGTACTTC. Translation gives CASSPPAGEQYF.

There are a few counts of this clone. This chain joins TRBV11-2 and TRBJ2-7; 7 bases fit TRBD1. Trimming took 5 bases from V and 9 from J; bases not matched to a gene: 7. Looked up from germline, CDR1 is SGHAT and CDR2 is FQNNGV. The CDR3 length is 12 residues. The CDR3 sequence: CASSLVRDRQYF. Written as DNA, the CDR3 is TGTGCCAGCAGCCTCGTCCGGGACAGGCAGTACTTC.

The chain is built from TRBV28 and TRBJ2-5; 8 nucleotides match TRBD2. The CDR3 has 12 residues. Germline trimming cut 6 bases from V and 4 bases from J; bases unmatched to any gene: 1. Germline assignment: CDR1 MDHEN and CDR2 SYDVKM. The CDR3 region is CASRGLAETQYF. DNA for the CDR3: TGTGCCAGCAGAGGACTAGCAGAGACCCAGTACTTC.

J is TRBJ2-3 and V is TRBV9; 8 bases agree with TRBD2. V lost 0 bases and J lost 2; bases outside the gene matches: 8. The CDR3 runs to 17 residues. From germline, CDR1 is SGDLS and CDR2 YYNGEE. CDR3: CASSVGRGDQLTDTQYF. DNA of the CDR3: TGTGCCAGCAGCGTAGGGCGGGGGGACCAACTCACAGATACGCAGTATTTT.